This passage covers 32 T cell receptor beta chains from one sample sequenced in a study of human T cells and chemical hapten exposure. Time point given: patch test 1, 2 weeks after DPC sensitization. Treatment in this sample: therapeutic diphenylcyclopropenone sensitization with weekly scalp DPC. TCRdb itself ran the RACE reads through MiXCR, one entry per CDR3 protein. The sample carries roughly 380,000 distinct CDR3 sequences, nearly 5% recorded once. Sequencing used whole blood, obtained in connection with sensitization to the hapten diphenylcyclopropenone (DPC). All receptors come from a woman aged 45-65 years with alopecia areata. Some clones in this sample may be carry-over from other donors' samples.

This clonotype appeared many times. The J gene is TRBJ1-5, the V gene TRBV20-1; 7 nucleotides match TRBD1. The V segment lost 5 bases and the J segment 1 base; nucleotides outside the gene matches: 8. Germline values: CDR1 DFQATT, CDR2 SNEGSKA (reference sequence). The CDR3 consists of 15 residues. In DNA, the CDR3 is TGCAGTGCTTTGAAAGGGGGCTTGAGCAATCAGCCCCAGCATTTT. It translates to CSALKGGLSNQPQHF.

The chain joins TRBV7-2 to TRBJ1-4; 7 nucleotides agree with TRBD1. The CDR3 loop spans 15 amino acids. The trim removed 1 base at V and 7 bases at J, leaving 6 bases unmatched. The germline CDR1 and CDR2 sequences are SGHTA and FQGNSA. The CDR3 region is CASSLVQGSGEKLFF. CDR3 sequence (DNA): TGTGCCAGCAGCTTAGTACAGGGGTCGGGTGAAAAACTGTTTTTT.

This clonotype was detected once. This could be a read error, since a much larger clone is one nucleotide away. The J gene is TRBJ1-4, the V gene TRBV10-3; D is uncertain. The CDR3 contains 11 residues. Trimming took 3 bases from V and 7 from J, leaving 3 bases between them. Germline CDR1 reads ENHRY; CDR2 reads SYGVKD. CDR3: CAISEGEKLFF. In DNA form, the CDR3 reads TGTGCCATCAGTGAAGGTGAAAAACTGTTTTTT.

This clonotype was observed at least ten times. V usage is TRBV20-1 and J usage is TRBJ2-5, with 7 nucleotides matching TRBD2. CDR3 length: 14 amino acids. Germline-derived CDR1 and CDR2 are DFQATT and SNEGSKA (reference sequence). V trimming: 6 bases; J trimming: 4 bases; junction bases outside the gene matches: 11. The CDR3 DNA reads TGCAGTGCCCCGAGGGCGGGAGTACCAGAGACCCAGTACTTC. This gives the protein CSAPRAGVPETQYF.

Comments on this clonotype: This sequence may be a read error, since a much larger clone differs from it by one base. The chain employs TRBV7-6 and TRBJ2-5; D ambiguous. V lost 5 bases and J 7 bases, leaving 26 bases between the germline ends. The CDR3 covers 17 residues. The V gene's germline CDR1 is SGHVS and CDR2 FNYEAQ. CDR3 amino acids: CASSATAAGSERATQYF. DNA for the CDR3: TGTGCCAGCAGCGCCACGGCTGCCGGGTCGGAAAGGGCGACCCAGTACTTC.

This clonotype was seen a handful of times. V gene TRBV27 combines with J gene TRBJ2-1; tentative D call: TRBD2 (6 bases). Germline-derived CDR1 and CDR2 are MNHEY and SMNVEV (reference sequence). The CDR3 runs 14 residues. Between the trimmed V and J ends, which lost 2 bases and 7 bases, there was a span of 12 bases. The CDR3 DNA is TGTGCCAGCAGTTTACTAGGAGGGCCGAATGAGCAGTTCTTC. It is translated as CASSLLGGPNEQFF.

This clonotype was detected only a few times. The gene calls are TRBV5-6 and TRBJ1-2; D unresolved. Germline V lookup: CDR1 SGHDT, CDR2 YYEEEE. The CDR3 extends over 13 amino acids. V shed 4 bases and J shed 2 bases, with 9 bases lying between them. The CDR3 DNA reads as TGTGCCAGCAGCCCTGACGTCAACTATGGCTACACCTTC. Translated, it gives CASSPDVNYGYTF.

V usage is TRBV29-1 and J usage is TRBJ2-7, with 7 bases matching TRBD1. The J segment lost 10 bases and the V segment lost 4 bases, leaving 7 bases of the junction unmatched. The CDR3 runs to 11 residues. Germline V CDR1 and CDR2: SQVTM, ANQGSEA. The CDR3 coding sequence is TGCAGCGTTGCGGGTACAGGGGACCAGTACTTC. This gives the protein CSVAGTGDQYF.

This clonotype occurred many times. Mismatch with germline at one junction end may stem from a read error. The chain recombines TRBV7-8 with TRBJ2-5, with 7 bases fitting TRBD1. Looked up from germline, CDR1 is SGHVS and CDR2 is FQNEAQ. This CDR3 is built from 9 residues. The DNA for the CDR3 is TGTGCCAGCAGCTTCCAGGGGGACTTC. This codes for CASSFQGDF.

This clonotype has a count of ten or more. The chain joins TRBV4-2 to TRBJ1-5; 8 positions match TRBD1. The V gene end was trimmed by 4 bases and the J gene end by 10 bases; junction bases not matched to a gene: 6. CDR3 size: 13 residues. In germline, CDR1 is LGHNA, CDR2 YNFKEQ. The CDR3 sequence: CASSPRQGSPQHF. The CDR3 DNA reads TGTGCCAGCAGCCCCCGACAGGGGAGCCCCCAGCATTTT.

This clonotype came up many times. The chain recombines TRBV4-3 with TRBJ2-2; TRBD1 or TRBD2 may be the D gene (5 bases each). The germline V gene encodes CDR1 LGHNA and CDR2 YSLEER. This CDR3 comprises 15 residues. Trimming shortened V by 5 bases and J by 9 bases, and 19 bases separated the two germline ends. DNA for the CDR3: TGCGCCAGCAGCGAGAGCTCACCGGGGACGCGGGAGCTGTTTTTT. Amino acid sequence: CASSESSPGTRELFF.

Many counts were recorded for this clonotype. The rearrangement uses TRBV20-1 and TRBJ1-5, with 7 nucleotides matching TRBD1. V was clipped by 3 bases and J by 4 bases; unmatched bases: 6. In germline, CDR1 is DFQATT, CDR2 SNEGSKA (reference sequence). This CDR3 is 14 amino acids long. The CDR3 coding sequence is TGCAGTGCTAGGACAGGGAGAAGGAATCAGCCCCAGCATTTT. Its translation: CSARTGRRNQPQHF.

The sample holds a few counts of this clonotype. This chain links TRBV5-1 with TRBJ2-1, with D perhaps assigned TRBD1 or TRBD2 (5 bases each). The CDR3 is 15 amino acids. Germline V CDR1 and CDR2: SGHRS, YFSETQ. V lost 4 bases and J 2 bases, leaving 13 bases between the germline ends. CDR3 amino acids: CASSTRDPTYNEQFF. In nucleotides, the CDR3 is TGCGCCAGCAGCACCCGGGACCCGACCTACAATGAGCAGTTCTTC.

This rearrangement joins TRBV7-2 to TRBJ2-2; D is perhaps TRBD1 (5 bases). This CDR3 region has 15 residues. Germline V CDR1 and CDR2: SGHTA, FQGNSA. Trimming pared 3 bases from V and 5 bases from J, leaving 13 bases between. The CDR3 protein is CASSFGREGTGELFF. The CDR3 DNA is TGTGCCAGCAGCTTCGGCAGGGAAGGGACCGGGGAGCTGTTTTTT. Full variable domain (outside the CDR3, taken from reference TRBV7-2 and TRBJ2-2): GAGVSQSPSNKVTEKGKDVELRCDPISGHTALYWYRQSLGQGLEFLIYFQGNSAPDKSGLPSDRFSAERTGGSVSTLTIQRTQQEDSAVYLCASSFGREGTGELFFGEGSRLTVL.

This chain links TRBV12-3 or TRBV12-4 with TRBJ2-7, with TRBD1 matching over 10 bases. The CDR3 contains 15 residues. J lost 6 bases, V lost 4 bases, and 9 bases had no gene match. The CDR3 loop is CASSSGQGRLGEQYF. The CDR3 nucleotides read TGTGCCAGCAGTTCGGGACAGGGGCGGTTGGGCGAGCAGTACTTC.

This clonotype was detected only a few times. CDR3 in DNA: TGTGCCAGCAGTTTAAGGGACAGGGACGCAGATACGCAGTATTTT. As protein: CASSLRDRDADTQYF. J is TRBJ2-3 and V is TRBV27; TRBD1 matches at 9 bases. V lost 2 bases, J lost 4 bases, and 4 bases stayed unmatched. The CDR3 runs 15 residues. In germline, CDR1 is MNHEY, CDR2 SMNVEV (reference sequence).

This clonotype was detected ten times or more. This chain joins TRBV12-3 or TRBV12-4 and TRBJ2-3; tentatively, D is TRBD1 (5 bases). V dropped 1 base and J dropped 3 bases, with 14 bases sitting between them. There are 16 residues in the CDR3. The CDR3: CASSLVGQGPTDTQYF. The DNA of the CDR3 is TGTGCCAGCAGTTTAGTTGGGCAGGGCCCAACAGATACGCAGTATTTT.

Many counts were recorded for this clonotype. The rearrangement uses TRBV4-2 and TRBJ2-1; 7 nucleotides match TRBD1. V dropped 2 bases and J dropped 8; count of bases not matched to a gene: 3. CDR3 length: 13 residues. Germline-derived CDR1 and CDR2 are LGHNA and YNFKEQ. The CDR3 region is CASSQTGAHEQFF. CDR3 bases: TGTGCCAGCAGCCAAACAGGGGCCCATGAGCAGTTCTTC.

This clonotype was recorded many times. This chain joins TRBV12-3 or TRBV12-4 and TRBJ2-5; tentative D call: TRBD1 (6 bases). With 6 bases removed from V and 7 bases from J, the gap between germline ends came to 15 bases. The CDR3 consists of 13 residues. The CDR3 coding sequence is TGTGCCAGCAGCAACACAGGGAAGGGGACCCAGTACTTC. Amino acid sequence: CASSNTGKGTQYF.

This clonotype was observed a few times. J is TRBJ2-3 and V is TRBV13, with TRBD1 matching 8 bases. CDR3 length: 18 amino acids. Germline V gene lookup returns CDR1 PRHDT and CDR2 FYEKMQ (reference sequence). Trimming removed 4 bases from V and 0 bases from J; junction bases left unmatched: 12. The CDR3 DNA reads TGTGCCAGCAGCTCGGGACAGGAAAACCGACTTAGCACAGATACGCAGTATTTT. This translates into CASSSGQENRLSTDTQYF.

This clonotype came up a few times. The gene calls are TRBV7-9 and TRBJ1-5; TRBD1 agrees at 7 bases. Germline loops: CDR1 SEHNR, CDR2 FQNEAQ (reference sequence). This CDR3 has 15 residues. V dropped 1 base and J dropped 6; count of bases not matched to a gene: 6. CDR3 coding DNA: TGTGCCAGCAGCTTAGGGGCGTCAGGGGGTCAGCCCCAGCATTTT. It translates to CASSLGASGGQPQHF.

Only a few counts were recorded for this clonotype. This chain connects TRBV27 to TRBJ2-3; 7 bases are a match to TRBD2. V gave up 7 bases and J gave up 2 bases; unmatched junction bases: 3. The germline V gene encodes CDR1 MNHEY and CDR2 SMNVEV (reference sequence). The CDR3 spans 13 residues. The CDR3 spells CASKRGPTDTQYF. The CDR3 DNA follows: TGTGCCAGCAAGCGGGGACCCACAGATACGCAGTATTTT.

This clonotype occurred many times. This chain uses TRBV12-3 or TRBV12-4 with TRBJ2-7, with 9 bases fitting TRBD2. The CDR3 runs 14 residues. With 7 bases clipped from V and 7 bases from J, the junction kept 11 bases outside the gene matches. CDR3 nucleotides: TGTGCCAGCACCGAAGCGGGAGGATTTCTTGAGCAGTACTTC. Translating gives CASTEAGGFLEQYF.

This clonotype was observed a single time. CDR3 loop: CASSLDGAFTDTQYF. CDR3 coding DNA: TGTGCCAGCAGCTTAGACGGAGCCTTCACAGATACGCAGTATTTT. The V and J genes are TRBV28 and TRBJ2-3, with no clear D. The CDR3 covers 15 residues. The V and J ends lost 6 bases and 2 bases respectively, with 15 bases between them. Germline CDR1 MDHEN, CDR2 SYDVKM.

This clonotype was picked up a small number of times. The rearrangement joins TRBV10-2 to TRBJ2-7; 10 nucleotides agree with TRBD1. The CDR3 is made up of 16 amino acids. Germline lookup yields CDR1 WSHSY and CDR2 SAAADI. V lost 10 bases and J lost 0; bases outside the gene matches: 12. The CDR3: CATRDRGDYSSYEQYF. The CDR3 nucleotides are TGCGCCACCCGGGACAGGGGCGACTATAGCTCCTACGAGCAGTACTTC.

CDR3 sequence: CASSFPGVQPQHF. The CDR3 region has the DNA TGTGCCAGCAGCTTTCCAGGGGTTCAGCCCCAGCATTTT. The genes are TRBV7-2 and TRBJ1-5; possible D gene TRBD1, 6 bases. The CDR3 runs 13 residues. Germline V CDR1 and CDR2: SGHTA, FQGNSA. With 3 bases removed from V and 6 bases from J, the gap between germline ends came to 9 bases.

Note on this clonotype: A read error may explain this, as a much larger clone is one base away. The J gene is TRBJ2-3, the V gene TRBV9; 7 bases are a match to TRBD2. CDR1 is SGDLS, CDR2 YYNGEE, per germline. The CDR3 loop spans 15 amino acids. The CDR3 DNA sequence: TGTGCCAGCAGCGTAGTCGCTAGCGGCACAGAAACGCAGTATTTT. Protein sequence: CASSVVASGTETQYF. The full variable domain, rest sourced from reference TRBV9 and TRBJ2-3, is DSGVTQTPKHLITATGQRVTLRCSPRSGDLSVYWYQQSLDQGLQFLIQYYNGEERAKGNILERFSAQQFPDLHSELNLSSLELGDSALYFCASSVVASGTETQYFGPGTRLTVL.

The genes are TRBV27 and TRBJ1-5; 7 bases align to TRBD1. CDR1 is MNHEY, CDR2 SMNVEV, per germline (reference sequence). This CDR3 contains 16 residues. Germline trimming cut 7 bases from V and 0 bases from J; bases unmatched to any gene: 9. DNA for the CDR3: TGTGCCAGCACCCCCGCCAGGGGGAATAGCAATCAGCCCCAGCATTTT. Its translation is CASTPARGNSNQPQHF.

This clonotype was seen at least ten times. This chain links TRBV20-1 with TRBJ2-7; tentatively, D is TRBD2 (5 bases). The CDR3 is 13 residues long. Trimming removed 1 base at V and 4 bases at J, with 11 bases between. CDR1 is DFQATT, CDR2 SNEGSKA, per germline (reference sequence). The CDR3 sequence: CSARGTHKYEQYF. The CDR3, as DNA: TGCAGTGCTAGAGGGACTCACAAGTACGAGCAGTACTTC.

This clonotype was counted at least ten times. The rearrangement links TRBV21-1 to TRBJ2-4; TRBD2 is the table's D call and was not checked against the DNA. TRBV21-1 corresponds to a pseudogene. CDR3 length: 15 residues. CDR3 in DNA: TGTGCCAGCAGCAAAAGGGCCCTAGCCAAAAACATTCAGTACTTC. Residues: CASSKRALAKNIQYF.

This clonotype was recorded at least ten times. V is TRBV6-5 and J is TRBJ1-1; no reliable D call. The CDR3 is 13 residues long. Germline loops: CDR1 MNHEY, CDR2 SVGAGI. V was cut by 6 bases and J by 4 bases, with 12 bases left in between. CDR3 sequence (DNA): TGTGCCAGCAGGCCGAGGAGAACCACTGAAGCTTTCTTT. Its translation: CASRPRRTTEAFF.

In this sample, this clonotype turned up many times. This chain uses TRBV28 with TRBJ1-1, with 8 bases identical to TRBD1. Trimming at V came to 6 bases and at J to 0 bases, leaving 3 bases not matched to a gene. This CDR3 has 14 residues. The germline CDR1 and CDR2 sequences are MDHEN and SYDVKM. CDR3 coding DNA: TGTGCCAGCAGCTTCAGGGGGCTGAACACTGAAGCTTTCTTT. Amino acid sequence: CASSFRGLNTEAFF. The full variable domain, completed using reference TRBV28 and TRBJ1-1, is DVKVTQSSRYLVKRTGEKVFLECVQDMDHENMFWYRQDPGLGLRLIYFSYDVKMKEKGDIPEGYSVSREKKERFSLILESASTNQTSMYLCASSFRGLNTEAFFGQGTRLTVV.